This T cell receptor (beta chain) was found in a study of vaccination and CD4 T cells after COVID-19. Whole-study results and caveats: Median numbers of SARS-CoV-2-reactive clonotypes increased from approximately 23 to 38 (not a significant change).

The assay that was used to sequence DNA from cultured CD4+ T cells was the Oncomine TCR Beta short-read assay. TCRdb reprocessed the PCR reads via MiXCR and lists one record per CDR3 protein. The data hold about 15,000 distinct CDR3 sequences, with approximately 42% observed a single time. With regard to this clonotype: Its antigen is still unknown.

Specified treatment: roughly 10-day PBMC culture with coronavirus spike peptide pools or control peptides (ViraFEST assay). V lost 10 bases and J 1 base, leaving 20 bases between the germline ends. The CDR3 is 16 residues long. Germline V lookup: CDR1 SNHLY, CDR2 FYNNEI. This TCR derives from a human donor with COVID-19. Sequences were obtained from cultured CD4+ T cells from blood. V is TRBV2 and J is TRBJ2-4, with a weak D call TRBD2 (6 bases). The CDR3 DNA reads as TGTGCCACCTCCGCTCCGGCGGGGCGGGCCAAAAACATTCAGTACTTC. Amino acid sequence: CATSAPAGRAKNIQYF.